Reported below is one T cell receptor (beta chain). This record belongs to a study of brain T cells in children with intractable seizures. Regarding time point: blood from clinic visit 5 months post-surgery; TSC patient then seizure free. Sequencing was limited to surgery cases with top T cell transcript signatures in brain tissue. Libraries were prepared by immunoSEQ multiplex PCR; TCRdb keeps only in-frame clonotypes and omits some of them. The sample yields 300,000 to 400,000 clones, over 90% seen once. Trimming cost V 3 bases and J 8 bases, with 10 bases left between them. This CDR3 contains 12 residues. Germline CDR1 reads MNHEY; CDR2 reads SVGAGI.

This receptor was identified in a boy under two years old with tuberous sclerosis and intractable seizures. The specimen was peripheral blood, collected about 5 months after surgery. The chain couples TRBV6-5 to TRBJ1-2; the D gene is possibly TRBD1 (5 bases). The CDR3 spells CASSYQGWGYTF. For the CDR3, the DNA is TGTGCCAGCAGTTATCAGGGTTGGGGCTACACCTTC.